This T cell receptor (beta chain) was identified during a study of tumor and adjacent non-tumor tissue in lung cancer. Study-level background: There were around 11 adenocarcinoma, 2 squamous cell carcinoma and 1 small cell lung cancer cases. Each sample yielded about 4.17 million productive TCRbeta reads on average.

Study-level findings and limits: Compared with tumor, normal lung showed significantly lower TCR diversity. Normal lung showed higher cumulative top 100 clone frequency than tumor.

The CDR3 consists of 14 residues. Germline CDR1 and CDR2: LGHNA and YNFKEQ. This sample's RNA came from whole unsorted tissue. This clonotype was seen only once. Its antigen remains unknown. The junction shows a germline mismatch at one end, possibly a read error. TCRbeta libraries were built with three rounds of nested PCR, modified from ARM-PCR. TCRdb used MiXCR to reprocess the multiplex PCR reads, holding one entry per CDR3 protein. Of 90,000 to 130,000 distinct CDR3 sequences in the sample, under 90% were seen once. This clonotype originated in a man between 65 and 85 years old with non-small cell lung cancer. V usage is TRBV4-2 and J usage is TRBJ2-7; maybe TRBD1 (6 bases). Sequencing used lung tumor tissue. This CDR3 reads CDSTRGQSLYEQYF. In DNA, the CDR3 is TGTGACAGCACCCGAGGACAGAGTCTCTACGAGCAGTACTTC.